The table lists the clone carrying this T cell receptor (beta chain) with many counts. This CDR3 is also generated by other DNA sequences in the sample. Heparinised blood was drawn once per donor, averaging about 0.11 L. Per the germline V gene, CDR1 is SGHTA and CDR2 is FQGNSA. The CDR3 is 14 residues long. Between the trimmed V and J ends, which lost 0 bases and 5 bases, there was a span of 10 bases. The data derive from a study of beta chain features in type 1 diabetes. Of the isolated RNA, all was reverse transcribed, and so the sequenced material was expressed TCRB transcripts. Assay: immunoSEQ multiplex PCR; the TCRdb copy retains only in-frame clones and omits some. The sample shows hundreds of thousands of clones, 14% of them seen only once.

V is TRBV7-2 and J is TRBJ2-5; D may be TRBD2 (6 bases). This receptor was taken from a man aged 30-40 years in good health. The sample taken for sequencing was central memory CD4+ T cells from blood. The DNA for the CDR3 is TGTGCCAGCAGCTTAGCCGGCGGGGTGGAGACCCAGTACTTC. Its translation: CASSLAGGVETQYF.